This TCR beta chain comes out of a study of low-dose radiotherapy and immunotherapy resistance in tumors. Priming of first-strand cDNA relied on TRAV- and TRBV-specific primers (covering alpha and beta chains). With a V-primer adapter and a constant-region primer, TCRs were amplified for approximately 19 PCR cycles. Following isolation, mRNA was amplified via in vitro transcription. TCRdb re-derived calls from the reads in MiXCR, one entry per CDR3 protein. This sample carries about 39,000 distinct CDR3 sequences, 25% to 40% of them seen once, and the ten largest clones take 3.5% to 4.5%. Time point noted: before trial treatment. Every donor was treated with nivolumab, ipilimumab, aspirin, low-dose cyclophosphamide and also low-dose radiotherapy. Germline assignment: CDR1 SNHLY and CDR2 FYNNEI. The CDR3 covers 13 residues. V dropped 2 bases and J dropped 7 bases, with 8 bases sitting between them. At least ten counts were recorded for this clonotype.

This sequence originates from a male donor with gallbladder cancer. Here the sequenced sample was PBMCs, taken before treatment. The genes are TRBV2 and TRBJ2-2; D unresolved. This CDR3 is CASSERVGGELFF. The CDR3 DNA reads as TGTGCCAGCAGTGAAAGGGTGGGCGGGGAGCTGTTTTTT.